The 14 T cell receptor gamma chains below come from one sample, sequenced in a study of γδ T cells in repeated Plasmodium falciparum infection. Flow sorting of PBMC yielded separate Vgamma9/Vdelta2+ and Vdelta2-negative gammadelta T cell populations for bulk repertoire analysis. TCRdb reanalyzed the multiplex PCR reads using CATT. The sample has 25,000 to 35,000 gamma-chain clones; over 1.1% are singletons. Sequencing input: gamma-delta T cells from blood. The receptors shown here come from a pool of human donors (malaria-infected and uninfected, not separated).

This clone showed up just a few times. The TCRdb protein, from a much larger clone, departs from this DNA's translation at residue 11, likely by read error; the protein shown derives from the DNA. This chain links TRGV2 with TRGJ1 or TRGJ2. Germline V gene sequence: CDR1 EGSNGY, CDR2 YDSYNSKV. This CDR3 contains 14 residues. The J segment lost 10 bases and the V segment lost 0 bases, leaving 12 bases of the junction unmatched. The CDR3 DNA is TGTGCCACCTGGGACGGGCCTCAACATCGGAAGAAACTCTTT. Protein product: CATWDGPQHRKKLF.

The table lists this clone with a few counts. TCRdb's protein for this DNA is that of a much larger clone and differs from the translation at residue 4, likely a read error; the protein shown is the DNA translation. The chain carries TRGV8 and TRGJ1 or TRGJ2. In the absence of a J gene in TCRdb, the DNA was matched to germline to assign it here. Germline values: CDR1 VENAVY, CDR2 YDSYNSRV. This CDR3 spans 12 amino acids. V was clipped by 9 bases and J by 0 bases; unmatched bases: 5. DNA of the CDR3: TGTGCCACCGTCCCGAATTATTATAAGAAACTCTTT. As protein: CATVPNYYKKLF.

This clone has at least ten counts. Other DNA variants within this sample encode the same CDR3. The chain combines TRGV3 with TRGJ1 or TRGJ2. The J gene, absent from TCRdb, was called here by matching the DNA to germline. The CDR3 is made up of 15 amino acids. Germline trimming cut 5 bases from V and 1 base from J; bases unmatched to any gene: 11. CDR1 and CDR2 from the germline V gene are VTNTFY and YDVSTARD (reference sequence). The CDR3 loop is CATWAQSRNYYKKLF. For the CDR3, the DNA is TGTGCCACCTGGGCCCAATCGCGAAATTATTATAAGAAACTCTTT.

This clone is termed large. Other nucleotide sequences from this sample produce the same CDR3. The gene calls are TRGV9 and TRGJ1 or TRGJ2. V was pared by 0 bases and J by 3 bases, with 8 bases of the junction left unmatched. Germline CDR1 GITISATS, CDR2 ISYDGTV (reference sequence). The CDR3 runs to 15 residues. CDR3 DNA: TGTGCCTTGTGGGAGGTGCACCCCTTTTATTATAAGAAACTCTTT. Encoded protein: CALWEVHPFYYKKLF.

This clone was seen many times. This probably arose from a read error, given a far larger clone one base away. This sample includes further DNA sequences coding for the same CDR3. The rearrangement joins TRGV9 to TRGJ1 or TRGJ2. The J gene, absent from TCRdb, was called here by matching the DNA to germline. Germline V lookup: CDR1 GITISATS, CDR2 ISYDGTV (reference sequence). After removal of 3 bases from V and 9 bases from J, the junction contained 5 bases not matched to a gene. The CDR3 consists of 11 residues. The CDR3 DNA reads TGTGCCTTGTGGGAGTTCCTTAAGAAACTCTTT. It specifies CALWEFLKKLF.

At least ten counts were recorded for this clone. The CDR3 bases are TGTGCCACCTGGGATATGTCGAATTATTATAAGAAACTCTTT. Protein: CATWDMSNYYKKLF. This chain uses TRGV8 with TRGJ1 or TRGJ2. The V gene's germline CDR1 is VENAVY and CDR2 YDSYNSRV. V dropped 2 bases and J dropped 0; count of bases not matched to a gene: 4. The CDR3 is 14 residues long.

For this clone: This likely reflects a read error, since a far larger clone is one base away. Within the sample, other DNA sequences also encode this same CDR3. The J segment was not called; the V segment is TRGV4. Per the germline V gene, CDR1 is EGSTGY and CDR2 is YDSYTSSV. This CDR3 comprises 11 residues. The CDR3 here is CATWDARVGVF. In DNA form, the CDR3 reads TGTGCTACCTGGGATGCGCGGGTTGGAGTCTTT.

The sample holds many counts of this clone. For this DNA, TCRdb reports the protein of a much larger clone, which diverges at residue 11, most likely from a read error; the protein presented here is translated directly from the DNA. This rearrangement joins TRGV8 to TRGJ1 or TRGJ2. The J gene, missing from TCRdb, was assigned here through DNA to germline matching. This CDR3 has 21 amino acids. V shed 2 bases and J 4 bases; nucleotides not matched to a gene: 29. Looked up from germline, CDR1 is VENAVY and CDR2 is YDSYNSRV. In nucleotides, the CDR3 is TGTGCCACCTGGGATACCCGGCCCCAAGGTCCACCTTGTGAACCCTATTATAAGAAACTCTTT. Amino acids: CATWDTRPQGPPCEPYYKKLF.

This clone was counted only a few times. TCRdb lists the protein of a much larger clone for this DNA, which differs at residue 11, so this is likely a read error; the protein given here is translated from the DNA itself. The CDR3 nucleotides are TGTGCCTTGTGGGAGGTTAGGAAAATCAAGATATTT. Translation: CALWEVRKIKIF. The V and J genes are TRGV9 and TRGJP1. Germline matching of the DNA provided the J gene here, since TCRdb leaves it blank. V shed 1 base, J shed 15 bases, and the junction held 8 bases outside the gene matches. Germline CDR1 GITISATS, CDR2 ISYDGTV (reference sequence). CDR3 length equals 12 residues.

This clone was observed many times. This DNA's translation differs at residue 9 from TCRdb's protein, which comes from a much larger clone; a read error is likely, and the protein shown is translated from the DNA. The V and J genes are TRGV9 and TRGJP. Assignment of the J gene here rests on matching the DNA to germline, because TCRdb gives none. V shed 0 bases and J 12 bases; nucleotides not matched to a gene: 14. Per the germline V gene, CDR1 is GITISATS and CDR2 is ISYDGTV (reference sequence). The CDR3 covers 18 residues. The CDR3 sequence is CALWEVSAGVAGKKIKVF. The CDR3 DNA reads TGTGCCTTGTGGGAGGTGTCGGCAGGCGTTGCGGGCAAAAAAATCAAGGTATTT.

This clone was recorded at least ten times. The likely explanation is a read error, given a far larger clone one base away. This chain joins TRGV9 and TRGJP. The J gene is not listed in TCRdb, so it was assigned here from a DNA match to germline. The CDR3 totals 18 residues. Germline V lookup: CDR1 GITISATS, CDR2 ISYDGTV (reference sequence). In DNA, the CDR3 is TGTGCCTTGCGGGAGGCCCCAAAAGGAGAGTTGGGCAAAAAAATCAAGGTATTT. Translation: CALREAPKGELGKKIKVF.

This clone has just a few counts. This DNA translates differently at residue 5 from the TCRdb protein, which is that of a much larger clone; a read error is likely, and the protein shown is the DNA's own translation. The rearrangement uses TRGV4 and TRGJ1 or TRGJ2. The J gene was missing in TCRdb and was found by matching the end of the DNA to germline. The V and J ends lost 5 bases and 12 bases, in that order; junction bases with no gene match: 19. From germline, CDR1 is EGSTGY and CDR2 YDSYTSSV. The CDR3 extends over 14 amino acids. CDR3 sequence (DNA): TGTGCCACCTGGGGTGTGGAAGTCGGAAGGCGGAAACTCTTT. Residues: CATWGVEVGRRKLF.

This chain links TRGV4 with TRGJ1 or TRGJ2. TCRdb supplies no J gene; here it was assigned by aligning the nucleotide sequence to germline. This CDR3 comprises 11 residues. Germline assignment: CDR1 EGSTGY and CDR2 YDSYTSSV. V shed 5 bases, J shed 7 bases, and the junction held 5 bases outside the gene matches. CDR3 amino acids: CATWGFYKKLF. DNA for the CDR3: TGTGCCACCTGGGGCTTCTATAAGAAACTCTTT.

To note about this clone: The TCRdb record carries a much larger clone's protein, which differs from this DNA's translation at residue 17; a read error is the likely cause, and the protein listed here is the DNA translation. The genes are TRGV9 and TRGJP. The J gene comes from matching the DNA to germline here; TCRdb lacks it. Germline V gene sequence: CDR1 GITISATS, CDR2 ISYDGTV (reference sequence). CDR3 length: 21 amino acids. The CDR3 region is CALWEAQPEGRRGLGKEIKVF. In nucleotides, the CDR3 is TGTGCCTTGTGGGAGGCCCAGCCCGAAGGAAGAAGAGGGTTGGGCAAAGAAATCAAGGTATTT.